This record covers a single T cell receptor (beta chain). Its antigen is unknown. No quality values exist for individual bases; no much larger clone is one base distant. V lost 7 bases and J lost 4 bases, and the count of bases not matched to a germline gene is 9. In the germline V gene (reference sequence), CDR1 corresponds to GTSNPN and CDR2 to SVGIG. The CDR3 spans 14 residues, from the cysteine through the phenylalanine. Only the CDR3 part of the read is kept: 42 bases, read in frame from the first base. Peripheral blood CD8+ and CD4+ T cells from healthy donors, Susac syndrome patients and multiple sclerosis patients were profiled using high-throughput TCR beta sequencing. The multiple sclerosis controls were treatment-naive patients who had stable or active relapsing-remitting disease and met the revised McDonald criteria. Bulk CD8+ and CD4+ T cells were purified by magnetic negative isolation, while CD8+ TEMRA cells were enriched using FACS. Blood was collected in EDTA tubes and processed within 24 hours, with PBMCs isolated through density gradient centrifugation. PBMCs intended for TCR sequencing were cryopreserved in liquid nitrogen and were subsequently thawed in a 37 degrees C water bath. A purity of at least 90% was achieved for sorted or isolated CD4+, CD8+ and CD8+ TEMRA cells.

RNA was extracted with the RNeasy kit and 0.5 to 1 ug was reverse transcribed using random hexamers. The immunoSEQ multiplex PCR assay, which covers 54 Vbeta and 13 Jbeta segments, was used to amplify TCR beta CDR3 regions. PCR amplification bias was corrected by using a synthetic template baseline for primer optimization and computational correction. In the original analysis: Reads were annotated to V, D and J genes per IMGT and analyzed with immunoSEQ Analyzer, keeping only productive sequences. Clonality was computed as one minus Shannon entropy normalized by log2 of the number of productive unique sequences. Public and private clones were assessed among the 100 most prevalent clones of each patient and control. A clone was defined as Susac-specific if it was absent from the healthy and MS cohorts, from about 1,100 published viral clones and from other ImmuneACCESS disease sequences. The public sequencing data were trimmed at Q25 with fastp and processed into clonotypes with MiXCR by TCRdb, which kept only in-frame beta chains. Rows with a matching CDR3 protein are joined into one entry that keeps the most common DNA and genes. The V and J calls shown here were made by TCRdb, not taken from the authors' results. The sample records some 450,000 distinct CDR3 sequences, about 85% of which are singletons. Jointly, the top ten make up under 0.15% of the sample.

The data originate from a study of CD8 T cells in Susac syndrome (dated by TCRdb to between 2019 and 2020). In terms of the full investigation: Repertoire sequencing was used to test whether CD8+ T cell activation and differentiation in Susac syndrome was antigen driven. Clonality of the CD8+ T cell repertoire was compared between around eleven healthy donors, approximately 14 Susac syndrome patients and fewer than 16 multiple sclerosis patients.

General study outcomes and caveats: The study acknowledged that relatively few individuals were included in the TCR sequencing and HLA analysis.

This clonotype originated in a human donor with multiple sclerosis. Material for sequencing was CD8+ T cells from PBMCs. The chain joins TRBV30 to TRBJ2-2; TRBD1 fits 7 bases in the junction. The CDR3 protein sequence reads: CAYEKTGFTGELFF. The DNA sequence follows: TGTGCCTACGAGAAGACAGGGTTCACCGGGGAGCTGTTTTTT.